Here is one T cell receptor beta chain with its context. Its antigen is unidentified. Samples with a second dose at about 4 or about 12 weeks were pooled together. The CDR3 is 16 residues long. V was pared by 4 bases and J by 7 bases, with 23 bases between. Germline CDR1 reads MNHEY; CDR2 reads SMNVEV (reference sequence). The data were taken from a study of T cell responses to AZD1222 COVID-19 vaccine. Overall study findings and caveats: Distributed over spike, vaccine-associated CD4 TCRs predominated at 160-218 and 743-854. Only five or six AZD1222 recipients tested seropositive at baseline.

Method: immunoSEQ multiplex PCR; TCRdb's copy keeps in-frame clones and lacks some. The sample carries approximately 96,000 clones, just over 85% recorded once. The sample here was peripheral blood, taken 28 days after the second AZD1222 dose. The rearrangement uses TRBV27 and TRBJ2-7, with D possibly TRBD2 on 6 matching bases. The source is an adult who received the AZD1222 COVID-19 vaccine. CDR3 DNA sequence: TGTGCCAGCAGTTCGAGACTAGATCAAACCCTGGGGGAGCAGTACTTC. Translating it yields CASSSRLDQTLGEQYF.